This T cell receptor (beta chain) was identified during a study of blood T cell repertoires in COVID-19. This clone was seen just once. The repertoire was sequenced with immunoSEQ multiplex PCR; TCRdb's copy has only in-frame clones and lacks some. The data show around 200,000 clones, with 85% to 90% seen just once and around 1.7% held by the top ten. The CDR3 has 13 amino acids. The germline V gene has CDR1 MNHEY and CDR2 SVGAGI. Trimming removed 6 bases at V and 2 bases at J, with 8 bases between. Specimen: peripheral blood. The chain uses TRBV6-5 and TRBJ1-5; unclear D gene. The receptor comes from a man aged 18 to 30 with active or convalescent COVID-19. CDR3 sequence reads: CASREMGNQPQHF. As DNA, the CDR3 is TGTGCCAGCAGGGAGATGGGCAATCAGCCCCAGCATTTT.